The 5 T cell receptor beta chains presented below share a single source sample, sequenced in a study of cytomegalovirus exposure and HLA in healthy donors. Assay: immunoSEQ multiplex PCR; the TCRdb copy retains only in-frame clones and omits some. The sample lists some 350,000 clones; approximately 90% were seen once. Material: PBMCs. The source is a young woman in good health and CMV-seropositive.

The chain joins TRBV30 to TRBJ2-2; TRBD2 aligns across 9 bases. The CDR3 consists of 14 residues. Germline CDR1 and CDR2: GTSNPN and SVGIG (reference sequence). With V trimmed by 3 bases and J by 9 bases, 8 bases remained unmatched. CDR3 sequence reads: CAWRPGLAFRELFF. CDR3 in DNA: TGTGCCTGGAGGCCGGGACTAGCCTTCCGGGAGCTGTTTTTT.

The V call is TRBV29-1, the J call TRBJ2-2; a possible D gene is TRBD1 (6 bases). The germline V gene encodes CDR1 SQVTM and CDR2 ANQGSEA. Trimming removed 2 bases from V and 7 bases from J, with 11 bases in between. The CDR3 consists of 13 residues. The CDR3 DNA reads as TGCAGCGTTGAAACAGGGCGGATCGGGGAGCTGTTTTTT. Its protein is CSVETGRIGELFF.

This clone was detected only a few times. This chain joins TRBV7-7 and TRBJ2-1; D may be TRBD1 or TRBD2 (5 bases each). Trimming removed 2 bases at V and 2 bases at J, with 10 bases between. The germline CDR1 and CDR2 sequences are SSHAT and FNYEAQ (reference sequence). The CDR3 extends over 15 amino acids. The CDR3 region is CASSLRRGAYNEQFF. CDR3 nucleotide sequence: TGTGCCAGCAGCTTAAGGCGAGGGGCCTACAATGAGCAGTTCTTC.

This chain's CDR3 is CASRAIATNEKLFF. CDR3 in DNA: TGTGCCAGCAGGGCGATAGCAACTAATGAAAAACTGTTTTTT. The chain employs TRBV4-2 and TRBJ1-4; no definite D call. The CDR3 is made up of 14 amino acids. Germline V gene lookup returns CDR1 LGHNA and CDR2 YNFKEQ. Trimming removed 6 bases at V and 0 bases at J, with 8 bases between.

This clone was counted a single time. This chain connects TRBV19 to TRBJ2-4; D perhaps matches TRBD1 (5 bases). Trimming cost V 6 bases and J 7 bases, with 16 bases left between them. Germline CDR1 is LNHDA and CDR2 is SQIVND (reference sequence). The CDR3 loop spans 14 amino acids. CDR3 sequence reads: CASSIRERQNIQYF. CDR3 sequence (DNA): TGTGCCAGTAGCATAAGGGAAAGACAGAACATTCAGTACTTC.